The sequence of this T cell receptor beta chain was determined in a study of blood T cell repertoires in COVID-19. Produced via immunoSEQ multiplex PCR; TCRdb's table is partial and in-frame only. Of approximately 200,000 clones detected, about 83% appear once; the ten largest clones hold over 7.5%. The CDR3 is 13 residues long. This clone has a handful of counts. Input material: PBMCs or T cells enriched from blood (not recorded which). J is TRBJ1-2 and V is TRBV12-2; TRBD1 is the table's D call and was not checked against the DNA. TRBV12-2 is a listed pseudogene. The receptor comes from a woman aged 30 to 39 who had recovered from COVID-19. CDR3 DNA sequence: TGTGCAAGTCGACCGGACAAGAACTATGGCTACACCTTC. Translation gives CASRPDKNYGYTF.